The rows below give T cell receptor beta chains drawn from one sample of a study of CD4 T cells in relation to SARS-CoV-2 and coronaviruses. These receptors' targets are unknown. Sequencing was performed with immunoSEQ multiplex PCR; in TCRdb, only in-frame clones are kept and a portion is missing. The sample records 20,000 to 25,000 clones, 74% being singletons. Sequences were obtained from CD4+ T cells from PBMCs, cultured in vitro. These receptors all stem from a human donor in good health. CDR3s include the opening cysteine and the closing phenylalanine or tryptophan. D genes are given only for firm matches. Size values are once, few and many counts, or a class for expanded clones, and some rows have none.

TRBJ2-3 | - | TRBV1 | - | TGCACCAGCAGCCTCAATGGCTATCTTGGGTCTAGCACAGATACGCAGTATTTT | CTSSLNGYLGSSTDTQYF
TRBJ2-7 | - | TRBV6-4 | - | TGTGCCAGCAGTCCATTACGTGACAATTTAGGGGTCTTCTACGAGCAGTACTTC | CASSPLRDNLGVFYEQYF
TRBJ2-1 | few | TRBV6-2/TRBV6-3 | TRBD2 | TGTGCCAGCAGTTACCCGGCTAGCGGGACGGTTGCAAATGAGCAGTTCTTC | CASSYPASGTVANEQFF
TRBJ2-7 | - | TRBV15 | TRBD1 | TGTGCCACCAGCTGGGGACAGGGGGCATCCTACGAGCAGTACTTC | CATSWGQGASYEQYF
TRBJ2-7 | - | TRBV27 | TRBD1 | TGTGCCAGCAGGGACCGGGACAGGGGCTTCGAGCAGTACTTC | CASRDRDRGFEQYF
TRBJ1-4 | - | TRBV4-2 | - | TGTGCCAGCAGCCAAGATGGGGACCTCGGCGGAAAACTGTTTTTT | CASSQDGDLGGKLFF
TRBJ2-1 | once | TRBV5-1 | - | TGCGCCAGCAGCTTGGAGGGAGGTGAGCAGTTCTTC | CASSLEGGEQFF
TRBJ2-5 | once | TRBV6-6 | TRBD2 | TGTGCCAGCAGCCAGGACGGAGCGGGAGGACAGACCCAGTACTTC | CASSQDGAGGQTQYF
TRBJ2-5 | - | TRBV6-5 | - | TGTGCCAGCAGTTATACGAGGGGGCAAGAGACCCAGTACTTC | CASSYTRGQETQYF
TRBJ2-1 | once | TRBV7-2 | - | TGTGCCAGCAGCCAAAGATATGAGCAGTTCTTC | CASSQRYEQFF
TRBJ1-2 | - | TRBV9 | - | TGTGCCAGCAGCGTAGGGCAGGGGACGATTGGTGGCTACACCTTC | CASSVGQGTIGGYTF
TRBJ2-5 | - | TRBV5-1 | TRBD2 | TGCGCCAGTGGTGCGGGGGGCTCCGAGACCCAGTACTTC | CASGAGGSETQYF
TRBJ2-7 | - | TRBV5-1 | - | TGCGCCAGCAGCTCCGGGGGGCGGACACTAATGGGAGAGCAGTACTTC | CASSSGGRTLMGEQYF
TRBJ2-1 | - | TRBV7-2 | - | TGTGCCAGCAGCCTTTTGACCCGAAACAATGAGCAGTTCTTC | CASSLLTRNNEQFF
TRBJ1-1 | once | TRBV7-8 | - | TGTGCCAGCAGCTTAGGGCAGGGTAACACTGAAGCTTTCTTT | CASSLGQGNTEAFF
TRBJ2-1 | - | TRBV6-5 | - | TGTGCCAGCAGTTACTCTAGCGAGGAGGCATACAATGAGCAGTTCTTC | CASSYSSEEAYNEQFF
TRBJ2-1 | - | TRBV5-6 | TRBD2 | TGTGCCAGCAGCTTGGCCGGGAGGGCCACCAATGAGCAGTTCTTC | CASSLAGRATNEQFF
TRBJ1-1 | - | TRBV4-1 | TRBD1 | TGCGCCAGCAGCCTGGGACAGGGCACTGAAGCTTTCTTT | CASSLGQGTEAFF
TRBJ2-1 | - | TRBV3-1/TRBV3-2 | - | TGTGCCAGCAGCCAAGATAACAGTCTGGGTGAGCAGTTCTTC | CASSQDNSLGEQFF
TRBJ2-5 | - | TRBV11-2 | - | TGTGCCAGCAGCTTAGACGAGACCCAGTACTTC | CASSLDETQYF
TRBJ2-4 | - | TRBV5-8 | - | TGTGCCAGCAGCCCGTCGTATATTCAGTACTTC | CASSPSYIQYF
TRBJ1-6 | - | TRBV30 | TRBD1 | TGTGCCTGGAGTCTCTCGGGACAGGCTAGCCCACCCCTCCACTTT | CAWSLSGQASPPLHF
TRBJ2-7 | - | TRBV2 | TRBD1 | TGTGCCAGCAGCTCTACGACAGGGGGGCAGAACGAGCAGTACTTC | CASSSTTGGQNEQYF
TRBJ2-1 | few | TRBV2 | - | TGTGCCAGCAGCGGACAAGGCCTCTGGGAGCAGTTCTTC | CASSGQGLWEQFF
TRBJ1-1 | - | TRBV19 | TRBD1 | TGTGCCAGCGCACAGGGGGCGCTTAGTTGGAATTCTGAAGCTTTCTTT | CASAQGALSWNSEAFF
TRBJ1-6 | - | TRBV2 | - | TGTGCCAGCAGGACGGATAATTCACCCCTCCACTTT | CASRTDNSPLHF
TRBJ1-2 | - | TRBV19 | - | TGTGCCAGTAGTATAAGCGTCACAGCCGACTATGGCTACACCTTC | CASSISVTADYGYTF
TRBJ2-1 | - | TRBV4-1 | TRBD1 | TGCGCCAGCAGCCTCCTCCCGGGGGACAGGGGGCTTTCCTACAATGAGCAGTTCTTC | CASSLLPGDRGLSYNEQFF
TRBJ1-1 | once | TRBV25-1 | - | TGTGCCAGCAGAATGGGCGGGGGCACTGAAGCTTTCTTT | CASRMGGGTEAFF
TRBJ1-1 | once | TRBV9 | - | TGTGCCAGCAGCGTAGGGGGCAGGGGTTTTACTGAAGCTTTCTTT | CASSVGGRGFTEAFF
TRBJ2-5 | - | TRBV30 | TRBD1 | TGTGCCTGGAGTGTTTACCGGACAGGGGGGCAAGAGACCCAGTACTTC | CAWSVYRTGGQETQYF
TRBJ2-2 | - | TRBV7-2 | TRBD2 | TGTGCCAGCAGCTTAAACCGACTAGCGGTGCCCGGGGAGCTGTTTTTT | CASSLNRLAVPGELFF
TRBJ1-2 | - | TRBV3-1/TRBV3-2 | - | TGTGCCAGCAGCCAGACAGTTTTGGGAGGGGGTTATGGCTACACCTTC | CASSQTVLGGGYGYTF
TRBJ2-2 | few | TRBV5-4 | TRBD2 | TGTGCCAGCAGCTTGACTAGCGGGGCGAACACCGGGGAGCTGTTTTTT | CASSLTSGANTGELFF
TRBJ2-7 | few | TRBV11-3 | - | TGTGCCAGCAGCTTAAATGGCTACGAGCAGTACTTC | CASSLNGYEQYF
TRBJ2-7 | - | TRBV5-1 | TRBD2 | TGCGCCAGCAGCCCGGGACTAGCGGGGGGCCCCGAGCAGTACTTC | CASSPGLAGGPEQYF
TRBJ1-1 | - | TRBV6-1 | - | TGTGCCAGCAGTGAGGGGGGTTGGAACACTGAAGCTTTCTTT | CASSEGGWNTEAFF
TRBJ1-2 | once | TRBV12-3/TRBV12-4 | - | TGTGCCAGCACGTTTCGGAGCTATGGCTACACCTTC | CASTFRSYGYTF
TRBJ2-7 | once | TRBV7-8 | TRBD2 | TGTGCCAGCAGCTTAGCAGGCGGGGGGGCCTACGAGCAGTACTTC | CASSLAGGGAYEQYF
TRBJ2-5 | - | TRBV19 | - | TGTGCCAGTAGTATAACAGGCTCCCAAGAGACCCAGTACTTC | CASSITGSQETQYF
TRBJ2-2 | - | TRBV5-1 | TRBD1 | TGCGCCAGCAGCTTCGCCGGACAGGGAACCGGGGAGCTGTTTTTT | CASSFAGQGTGELFF
TRBJ1-1 | once | TRBV12-5 | - | TGTGCTAGTGGTTTGGACCTGAACACTGAAGCTTTCTTT | CASGLDLNTEAFF
TRBJ1-4 | - | TRBV5-1 | TRBD1 | TGCGCCAGCAGCGCCAGACAGGGAGATGGTGAAAAACTGTTTTTT | CASSARQGDGEKLFF
TRBJ2-2 | - | TRBV20-1 | TRBD1 | TGCAGTGCAAGTACAGGGGGCGCAGGGTCTGTCGGGGAGCTGTTTTTT | CSASTGGAGSVGELFF
TRBJ1-2 | - | TRBV19 | - | TGTGCCAGTAGGGAACAAGCCTATGGCTACACCTTC | CASREQAYGYTF